Each of the 29 T cell receptor beta chains below was sequenced from the same sample in a study of shared clonotypes between healthy human individuals. Here immunoSEQ multiplex PCR was the method, and the copy in TCRdb shows in-frame clones only, minus some. In the table there are 740,000 or so clones, around four fifths of which are singletons. Sequenced material: memory CD4+ T cells sorted from blood. This sample's subset: CD45RA-negative fraction. The receptors were gathered from a woman aged 30 to 39 in good health.

The J gene is TRBJ1-4, the V gene TRBV28; D is unresolved. V lost 3 bases to trimming and J lost 8 bases, with 4 bases between them. CDR3 size: 11 residues. Germline CDR1 and CDR2: MDHEN and SYDVKM. The CDR3 protein is CASSFGEKLFF. CDR3 DNA: TGTGCCAGCAGTTTTGGCGAAAAACTGTTTTTT.

This clone has only one observation. The chain combines TRBV7-9 with TRBJ2-2; 7 bases fit TRBD1. The CDR3 is 14 amino acids. The germline CDR1 and CDR2 sequences are SEHNR and FQNEAQ (reference sequence). V was clipped by 5 bases and J by 3 bases; unmatched bases: 3. This chain's CDR3 is CASSLGQHTGELFF. The CDR3 nucleotides read TGTGCCAGCAGCCTGGGACAGCACACCGGGGAGCTGTTTTTT.

The V gene is TRBV2, the J gene TRBJ2-1, with D possibly being TRBD1 (6 bases). The CDR3 is 11 amino acids. Trimming stripped 6 bases from V and 10 bases from J, with 10 bases between. CDR1 and CDR2 (germline): SNHLY, FYNNEI. The CDR3 DNA follows: TGTGCCAGCAGCGGACAGACCGAGCAGTTCTTC. Amino acids: CASSGQTEQFF.

V gene TRBV6-1 combines with J gene TRBJ1-5, with D perhaps matching TRBD1 (6 bases). The CDR3 consists of 15 residues. Between the trimmed V and J ends, which lost 1 base and 3 bases, there was a span of 10 bases. Per germline, CDR1 MNHNS and CDR2 SASEGT. The CDR3 coding sequence is TGTGCCAGCAGTGAAGGTCGGGGGCCCAATCAGCCCCAGCATTTT. The encoded protein is CASSEGRGPNQPQHF.

The rearrangement links TRBV11-2 to TRBJ2-1, with D unresolved. Germline CDR1 and CDR2: SGHAT and FQNNGV. This CDR3 has 14 amino acids. V was shortened by 7 bases and J by 0 bases, with 10 bases between the two germline ends. Written as DNA, the CDR3 is TGTGCCAGCACCCACTTGAGCTCCTACAATGAGCAGTTCTTC. As protein: CASTHLSSYNEQFF. The full variable domain, rest sourced from reference TRBV11-2 and TRBJ2-1, is EAGVAQSPRYKIIEKRQSVAFWCNPISGHATLYWYQQILGQGPKLLIQFQNNGVVDDSQLPKDRFSAERLKGVDSTLKIQPAKLEDSAVYLCASTHLSSYNEQFFGPGTRLTVL.

This clone was counted once. As DNA, the CDR3 is TGCAGCGTTGCCATCGGGACTAGCGGCTACGAGCAGTACTTC. Translated: CSVAIGTSGYEQYF. The V call is TRBV29-1, the J call TRBJ2-5, with TRBD2 matching 11 bases. The J call may be incorrect, as the DNA end agrees better with TRBJ2-7. Germline CDR1 is SQVTM and CDR2 is ANQGSEA. The CDR3 contains 14 residues.

This clone was seen more than once but under ten times. The chain combines TRBV28 with TRBJ1-1; the D gene is possibly TRBD1 (5 bases). Germline assignment: CDR1 MDHEN and CDR2 SYDVKM. This CDR3 contains 14 residues. The V and J ends lost 5 bases and 5 bases respectively, with 15 bases between them. The CDR3, as DNA: TGTGCCAGCAGTCTCGGACACCGGACTACTGAAGCTTTCTTT. Residues: CASSLGHRTTEAFF.

The chain is built from TRBV7-2 and TRBJ2-3, with D perhaps TRBD2 (5 bases). Germline V gene lookup returns CDR1 SGHTA and CDR2 FQGNSA. This CDR3 spans 15 amino acids. Trimming removed 5 bases from V and 5 bases from J, with 17 bases in between. For the CDR3, the DNA is TGTGCCAGCAGCCAAAATCTAGCAGCATTAGATACGCAGTATTTT. Protein: CASSQNLAALDTQYF.

The gene calls are TRBV7-6 and TRBJ2-1; a weak D match, TRBD2 (5 bases). Deletions cut 4 bases from V and 7 bases from J, with 14 bases between. Per germline, CDR1 SGHVS and CDR2 FNYEAQ. The CDR3 has 14 amino acids. Here the CDR3 reads CASSWSRTGNEQFF. For the CDR3, the DNA is TGTGCCAGCAGCTGGTCCCGGACGGGGAATGAGCAGTTCTTC.

This rearrangement joins TRBV28 to TRBJ1-1; TRBD1 agrees at 10 bases. The V gene's germline CDR1 is MDHEN and CDR2 SYDVKM. The V gene end was trimmed by 5 bases and the J gene end by 3 bases; junction bases not matched to a gene: 12. There are 17 residues in the CDR3. CDR3 nucleotides: TGTGCCAGCAGTCTACCGATGACCGGGACAGGGGACACTGAAGCTTTCTTT. The encoded protein is CASSLPMTGTGDTEAFF.

The CDR3 here is CASSYRGEPQHF. CDR3 DNA: TGTGCCAGCAGTTACAGGGGTGAGCCCCAGCATTTT. The chain recombines TRBV6-5 with TRBJ1-5; tentative D call: TRBD1 (5 bases). CDR3 size: 12 residues. Germline assignment: CDR1 MNHEY and CDR2 SVGAGI. V was cut by 2 bases and J by 8 bases, with 7 bases left in between.

This chain joins TRBV5-6 and TRBJ2-3; tentatively, D is TRBD2 (5 bases). There are 15 residues in the CDR3. CDR1 and CDR2 from the germline V gene are SGHDT and YYEEEE. The germline V and J ends were trimmed by 0 bases and 0 bases, with 8 bases remaining between them. CDR3 amino acids: CASSLERVSTDTQYF. The CDR3 nucleotides read TGTGCCAGCAGCTTGGAGAGGGTTAGCACAGATACGCAGTATTTT. Full variable domain (outside the CDR3, taken from reference TRBV5-6 and TRBJ2-3): DAGVTQSPTHLIKTRGQQVTLRCSPKSGHDTVSWYQQALGQGPQFIFQYYEEEERQRGNFPDRFSGHQFPNYSSELNVNALLLGDSALYLCASSLERVSTDTQYFGPGTRLTVL.

This sequence joins TRBV6-1 and TRBJ2-1, with TRBD1 identical over 8 bases. The length of the CDR3 is 16 residues. Trimming at V came to 3 bases and at J to 6 bases, leaving 10 bases not matched to a gene. The germline gives CDR1 MNHNS, CDR2 SASEGT. CDR3 sequence: CASSDLGRGRSNEQFF. The CDR3 region has the DNA TGTGCCAGCAGTGACCTGGGCAGGGGGCGCAGCAATGAGCAGTTCTTC.

This clone was detected only a few times. The chain has TRBV5-5 and TRBJ2-7; no clear D gene. CDR3 length equals 12 residues. Trimming shortened V by 4 bases and J by 3 bases, and 8 bases separated the two germline ends. CDR1 and CDR2 (germline): SGHKS, YYEKEE (reference sequence). This chain's CDR3 is CASSQQDYEQYF. Here the CDR3 DNA reads TGTGCCAGCAGCCAGCAGGACTACGAGCAGTACTTC.

The chain employs TRBV2 and TRBJ2-1, with 9 bases matching TRBD2. The germline CDR1 and CDR2 sequences are SNHLY and FYNNEI. V lost 6 bases, J lost 5 bases, and 8 bases stayed unmatched. CDR3 length: 15 residues. As DNA, the CDR3 is TGTGCCAGCAGGGTTCGTAGCGGGGGAGACAATGAGCAGTTCTTC. It is translated as CASRVRSGGDNEQFF.

The chain has TRBV27 and TRBJ2-5, with 12 bases lining up with TRBD1. CDR3 length equals 15 residues. The V gene end was trimmed by 5 bases and the J gene end by 5 bases; junction bases not matched to a gene: 6. Germline values: CDR1 MNHEY, CDR2 SMNVEV (reference sequence). CDR3 coding DNA: TGTGCCAGCAGTCTCCGGGACAGGGGGCACGAGACCCAGTACTTC. This encodes CASSLRDRGHETQYF.

The gene calls are TRBV2 and TRBJ2-7; 10 nucleotides align to TRBD1. J lost 2 bases, V lost 4 bases, and 2 bases had no gene match. Germline CDR1 SNHLY, CDR2 FYNNEI. The CDR3 has 14 residues. CDR3: CASSAGTGAYEQYF. CDR3 DNA sequence: TGTGCCAGCAGTGCCGGGACAGGGGCCTACGAGCAGTACTTC.

This clone came up a few times. The chain is built from TRBV27 and TRBJ2-1; 10 bases are shared with TRBD2. The length of the CDR3 is 14 residues. CDR1 MNHEY and CDR2 SMNVEV come from the germline V gene (reference sequence). Trimming took 6 bases from V and 12 from J; bases not matched to a gene: 11. CDR3 nucleotide sequence: TGTGCCAGCAGGAGGCCAGCGGGAGGGGCAGTGCAGTTCTTC. Its translation: CASRRPAGGAVQFF.

The V and J genes are TRBV25-1 and TRBJ2-3; 9 bases align to TRBD2. Germline V CDR1 and CDR2: MGHDK, SYGVNS. V lost 6 bases and J lost 4; bases outside the gene matches: 5. The CDR3 has 14 residues. In DNA, the CDR3 is TGTGCCAGCAGGCAAGCGGGAGGTCCAGATACGCAGTATTTT. Its translation is CASRQAGGPDTQYF. Looking up the rest from reference TRBV25-1 and TRBJ2-3 gives the full variable domain: EADIYQTPRYLVIGTGKKITLECSQTMGHDKMYWYQQDPGMELHLIHYSYGVNSTEKGDLSSESTVSRIRTEHFPLTLESARPSHTSQYLCASRQAGGPDTQYFGPGTRLTVL.

The chain recombines TRBV11-2 with TRBJ2-3; no definite D call. The CDR3 is made up of 13 amino acids. V lost 5 bases and J 1 base, leaving 7 bases between the germline ends. CDR1 SGHAT and CDR2 FQNNGV come from the germline V gene. In DNA form, the CDR3 reads TGTGCCAGCAGCGAGAGCCGCACAGATACGCAGTATTTT. Its protein product is CASSESRTDTQYF.

This chain uses TRBV10-1 with TRBJ1-5; no reliable D call. Germline values: CDR1 WNHNN, CDR2 SYGVQD (reference sequence). Trimming stripped 5 bases from V and 0 bases from J, with 5 bases between. The CDR3 runs to 13 residues. The CDR3 DNA is TGCGCCAGCAGTTACGGTAGCAATCAGCCCCAGCATTTT. Its protein product is CASSYGSNQPQHF.

In this sample, this clone turned up a few times. The chain links TRBV5-1 to TRBJ1-2; D not resolved. V was clipped by 0 bases and J by 7 bases, with 10 bases between them. The germline V gene encodes CDR1 SGHRS and CDR2 YFSETQ. This CDR3 has 13 residues. The chain's CDR3 is CASSLDQQLGYTF. In nucleotides, the CDR3 is TGCGCCAGCAGCTTGGACCAGCAGCTTGGCTACACCTTC.

V is TRBV28 and J is TRBJ2-1; 9 bases fit TRBD2. Germline values: CDR1 MDHEN, CDR2 SYDVKM. The trim removed 6 bases at V and 4 bases at J, leaving 13 bases unmatched. CDR3 length equals 17 residues. The CDR3 reads CASSPWKRTSAYNEQFF. For the CDR3, the DNA is TGTGCCAGCAGCCCGTGGAAGCGGACTAGCGCGTACAATGAGCAGTTCTTC.

The rearrangement links TRBV4-2 to TRBJ2-5; a possible D gene is TRBD2 (5 bases). V lost 6 bases and J lost 7, with 21 bases in between. The CDR3 runs 15 residues. Germline V CDR1 and CDR2: LGHNA, YNFKEQ. The CDR3 DNA is TGTGCCAGCAGTATCAGTCACGAGGAAGGAGGGACCCAGTACTTC. It specifies CASSISHEEGGTQYF.

This chain links TRBV19 with TRBJ2-2; 10 bases align to TRBD2. The CDR3 spans 16 residues. The ends lost 4 bases at V and 5 bases at J; junction bases unmatched: 7. The germline V gene encodes CDR1 LNHDA and CDR2 SQIVND (reference sequence). The CDR3 loop is CASSTRTSGGTGELFF. CDR3 DNA: TGTGCCAGTAGTACCCGGACTAGCGGAGGGACCGGGGAGCTGTTTTTT.

This clone has just a few counts. The rearrangement joins TRBV27 to TRBJ2-2; 7 nucleotides align to TRBD2. This CDR3 spans 19 amino acids. Trimming cost V 4 bases and J 3 bases; bases outside gene matches: 17. Germline loops: CDR1 MNHEY, CDR2 SMNVEV (reference sequence). CDR3 nucleotide sequence: TGTGCCAGCAGTTATGACTGGGGGGGGAGGGCCGTTGACACCGGGGAGCTGTTTTTT. Translation gives CASSYDWGGRAVDTGELFF.

This rearrangement joins TRBV5-5 to TRBJ1-4; D gene ambiguous. The CDR3 length is 12 residues. Trimming shortened V by 4 bases and J by 8 bases, and 9 bases separated the two germline ends. Germline CDR1 reads SGHKS; CDR2 reads YYEKEE (reference sequence). The CDR3 reads CASSRREEKLFF. The CDR3 nucleotides are TGTGCCAGCAGCAGGAGGGAGGAAAAACTGTTTTTT. The variable domain in full, completed from reference TRBV5-5 and TRBJ1-4, reads DAGVTQSPTHLIKTRGQQVTLRCSPISGHKSVSWYQQVLGQGPQFIFQYYEKEERGRGNFPDRFSARQFPNYSSELNVNALLLGDSALYLCASSRREEKLFFGSGTQLSVL.

This clone was recorded only once. The rearrangement joins TRBV10-2 to TRBJ1-1; D is perhaps TRBD1 (5 bases). The CDR3 runs 13 residues. CDR1 WSHSY and CDR2 SAAADI come from the germline V gene. V lost 2 bases and J lost 6, with 10 bases in between. The CDR3 DNA sequence: TGCGCCAGCAGTGAGCCACAGGTCTCTGAAGCTTTCTTT. This sequence encodes CASSEPQVSEAFF.

This clone was detected a few times. The chain links TRBV19 to TRBJ2-2; TRBD2 is a possible D gene (6 bases). The V and J ends lost 2 bases and 5 bases respectively, with 15 bases between them. The CDR3 spans 16 residues. CDR1 and CDR2 from the germline V gene are LNHDA and SQIVND (reference sequence). The CDR3 spells CASSITSWVLTGELFF. CDR3 nucleotides: TGTGCCAGTAGTATAACTAGCTGGGTTTTGACCGGGGAGCTGTTTTTT.